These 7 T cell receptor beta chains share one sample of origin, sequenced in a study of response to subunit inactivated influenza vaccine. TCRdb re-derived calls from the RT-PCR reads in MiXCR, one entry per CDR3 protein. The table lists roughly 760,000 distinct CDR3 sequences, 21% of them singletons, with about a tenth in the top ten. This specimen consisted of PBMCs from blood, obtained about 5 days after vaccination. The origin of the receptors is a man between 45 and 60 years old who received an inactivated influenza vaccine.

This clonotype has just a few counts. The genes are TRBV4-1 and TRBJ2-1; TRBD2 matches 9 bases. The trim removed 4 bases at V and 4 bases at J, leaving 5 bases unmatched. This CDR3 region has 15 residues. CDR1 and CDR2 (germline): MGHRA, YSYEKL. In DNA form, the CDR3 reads TGCGCCAGCAGCCGCGGGGGGGGGATTTACAATGAGCAGTTCTTC. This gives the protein CASSRGGGIYNEQFF.

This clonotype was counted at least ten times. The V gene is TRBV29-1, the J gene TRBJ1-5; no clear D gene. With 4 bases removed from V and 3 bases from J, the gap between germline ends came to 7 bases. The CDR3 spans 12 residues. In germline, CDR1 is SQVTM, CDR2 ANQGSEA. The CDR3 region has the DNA TGCAGCGTTGCCGGGGTCAATCAGCCCCAGCATTTT. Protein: CSVAGVNQPQHF.

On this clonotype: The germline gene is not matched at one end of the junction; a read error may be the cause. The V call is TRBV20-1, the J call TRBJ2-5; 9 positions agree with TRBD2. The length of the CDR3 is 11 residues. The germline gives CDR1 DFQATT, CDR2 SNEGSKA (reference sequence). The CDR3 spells CSARGLAGQTF. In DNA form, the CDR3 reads TGCAGTGCTAGGGGACTAGCTGGACAAACGTTC.

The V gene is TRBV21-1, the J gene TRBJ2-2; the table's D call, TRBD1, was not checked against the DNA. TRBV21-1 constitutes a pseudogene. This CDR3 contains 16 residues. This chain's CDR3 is CASPVSAGQNTGELFF. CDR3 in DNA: TGTGCCTCACCAGTGTCCGCGGGGCAGAACACCGGGGAGCTGTTTTTT.

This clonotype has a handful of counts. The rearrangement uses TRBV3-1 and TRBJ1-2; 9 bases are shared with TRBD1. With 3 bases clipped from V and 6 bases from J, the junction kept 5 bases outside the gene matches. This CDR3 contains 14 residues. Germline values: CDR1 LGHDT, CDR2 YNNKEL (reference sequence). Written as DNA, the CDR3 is TGTGCCAGCAGCCAGCGACAGGGGGATGATGGCTACACCTTC. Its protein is CASSQRQGDDGYTF.

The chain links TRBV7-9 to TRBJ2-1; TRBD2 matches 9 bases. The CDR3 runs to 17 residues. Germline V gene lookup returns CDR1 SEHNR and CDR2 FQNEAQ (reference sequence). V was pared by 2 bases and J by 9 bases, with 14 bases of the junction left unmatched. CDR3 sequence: CASSLSDLGLARIEQFF. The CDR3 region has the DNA TGTGCCAGCAGCTTAAGTGATTTGGGACTAGCAAGGATTGAGCAGTTCTTC.

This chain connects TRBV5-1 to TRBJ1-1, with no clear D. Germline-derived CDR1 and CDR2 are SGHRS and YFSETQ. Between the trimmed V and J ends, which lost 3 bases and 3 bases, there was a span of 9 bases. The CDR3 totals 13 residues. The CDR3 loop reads CASSWGGYTEAFF. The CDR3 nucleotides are TGCGCCAGCAGCTGGGGTGGGTACACTGAAGCTTTCTTT.